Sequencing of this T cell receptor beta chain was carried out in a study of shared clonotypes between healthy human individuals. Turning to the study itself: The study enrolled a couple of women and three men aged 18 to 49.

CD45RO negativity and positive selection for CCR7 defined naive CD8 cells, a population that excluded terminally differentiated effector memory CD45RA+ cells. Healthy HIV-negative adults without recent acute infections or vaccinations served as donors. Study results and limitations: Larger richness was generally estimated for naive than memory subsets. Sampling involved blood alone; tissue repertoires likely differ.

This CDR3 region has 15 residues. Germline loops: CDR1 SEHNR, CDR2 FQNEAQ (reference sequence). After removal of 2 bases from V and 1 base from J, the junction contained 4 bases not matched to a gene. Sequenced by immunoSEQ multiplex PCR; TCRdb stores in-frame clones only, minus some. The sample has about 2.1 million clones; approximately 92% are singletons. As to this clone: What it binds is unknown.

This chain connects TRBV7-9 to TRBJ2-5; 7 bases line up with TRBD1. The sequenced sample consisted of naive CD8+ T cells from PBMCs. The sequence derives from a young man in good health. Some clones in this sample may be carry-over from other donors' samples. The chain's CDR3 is CASSLLGTVQETQYF. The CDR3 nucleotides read TGTGCCAGCAGCTTATTGGGGACAGTCCAAGAGACCCAGTACTTC.